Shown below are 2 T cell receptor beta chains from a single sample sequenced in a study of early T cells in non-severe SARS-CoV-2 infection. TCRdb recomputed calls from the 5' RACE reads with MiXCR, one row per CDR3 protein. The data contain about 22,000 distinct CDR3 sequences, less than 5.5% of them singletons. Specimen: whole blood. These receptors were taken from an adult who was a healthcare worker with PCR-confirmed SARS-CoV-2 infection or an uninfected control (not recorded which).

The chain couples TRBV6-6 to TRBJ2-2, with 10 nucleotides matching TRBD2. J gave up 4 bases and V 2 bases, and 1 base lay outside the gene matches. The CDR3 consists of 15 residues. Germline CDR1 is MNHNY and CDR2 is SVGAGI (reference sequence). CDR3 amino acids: CASSYGTSVTGELFF. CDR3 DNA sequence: TGTGCCAGCAGTTACGGGACTAGCGTCACCGGGGAGCTGTTTTTT.

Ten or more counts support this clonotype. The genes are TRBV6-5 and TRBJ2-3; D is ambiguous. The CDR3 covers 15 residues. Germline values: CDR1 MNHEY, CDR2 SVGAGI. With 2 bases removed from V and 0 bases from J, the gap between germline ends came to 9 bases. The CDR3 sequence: CASSYETTSTDTQYF. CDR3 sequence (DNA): TGTGCCAGCAGTTACGAGACAACTAGCACAGATACGCAGTATTTT.